This entry features one T cell receptor (beta chain) sequence. This clonotype was recorded a few times. This receptor's antigen is unknown. Within one base of it there is no much larger clone, and no base qualities were kept. The data were taken from a study of T cells in Graves' hyperthyroidism and ophthalmopathy (dated by TCRdb to the late 2010s). About the full investigation: Peripheral blood was collected at initial diagnosis, before any treatment. To identify TCR V-J signatures that set the groups apart, the researchers used a discovery cohort of approximately 98 patients, made up of 43 with Graves' ophthalmopathy and 57 with stable Graves' hyperthyroidism. Prospective prediction of ophthalmopathy was tested in an independent validation cohort consisting of 18 hyperthyroidism patients and some 16 patients who later progressed to ophthalmopathy. The roughly 100 discovery patients were randomly split 7:3 into training and test sets. In addition, the study compared T-cell repertoires in thyroid tissue and in blood from several Graves' hyperthyroidism patients. After blood sampling, hyperthyroidism patients were treated with methimazole at a starting dose of 30 mg daily, and ophthalmopathy patients were treated with high-dose intravenous methylprednisolone. The paper reports TCR Vbeta CDR3 sequencing of over 120 peripheral blood samples: 40 to 45 ophthalmopathy, fewer than 80 hyperthyroidism and around 17 progressor patients.

According to the germline V gene (reference sequence), CDR1 reads DFQATT and CDR2 reads SNEGSKA. Trimming costs V 3 bases and J 1 base, and their ends lie 32 bases apart. Counted from cysteine to phenylalanine, this CDR3 has 21 amino acids. Only the CDR3 portion is preserved as DNA: 63 bases, with reading frame beginning at the first base. The TCR beta CDR3 regions were amplified from the RNA transcripts. The TCR CDR3 was subjected to a first round of RT-PCR using the HTBI primer set and the Qiagen OneStep RT-PCR kit. A second multiplex PCR round built the libraries, followed by size selection and purification. Sequencing of the libraries was done on an Illumina HiSeq2000 using paired-end 100 bp reads. From the authors' description of their analysis: SOAPnuke was used to process the raw data, with reads discarded if the reads contained adapters or uncalled bases, had a mean Phred below 15, or lacked an exact constant-primer or identifier match. High-quality paired reads were merged with COPE v1.2.5, and unique nucleotide sequences were defined as clonotypes. MiTCR v1.1 was used to align the clonotypes against IMGT TRBV, TRBD and TRBJ reference segments. The analysis included only V-J combinations with a frequency above 0.0001, which together covered 98% to 99.2% of the repertoires. A TCS score was defined as the ratio between F50 (clonal expansion) and ExV (chaos), using BLOSUM62-based TCRdist between CDR3 peptides within each V-J. Welch's t-statistics and random forest reduced fewer than 550 V-J features to under 15, which were used in a naive Bayes classifier (R e1071). TCRdb reprocessing: public reads trimmed at Q25 with fastp, clones called with MiXCR, in-frame beta chains kept. Each entry is one CDR3 protein sequence, shown with its most common DNA and genes. The V and J calls and clone size are TCRdb's, not the authors'. Counted in this sample were approximately 430,000 distinct CDR3 sequences; 15% to 17% of them appeared once. Jointly, the top ten make up around 7.7% of the sample.

Stable Graves' hyperthyroidism was defined as no progression to ophthalmopathy during 18 months of follow-up. Hyperthyroidism patients were newly diagnosed, with disease duration under 2 months, and aged 18 to 65 years. The study excluded patients with uncontrolled infections, other autoimmune diseases, pregnancy or lactation. Diagnoses relied on clinical symptoms, serum thyroxine and TRAb, thyroid ultrasound and orbital computed tomography. PBMCs were isolated from more than 9 ml of fresh peripheral blood by Ficoll-Paque density gradient centrifugation. Total RNA was extracted using Trizol reagent, and RNA quality was assessed on an Agilent 2100 Bioanalyzer. Results and caveats for the whole study, not just this receptor: Most expanded thyroid clonotypes (frequency above 0.001) were also detected in blood, suggesting blood repertoires may reflect thyroid immune responses. During validation, the model predicted progression to ophthalmopathy a median of approximately 6.5 months ahead of onset, with roughly 65% sensitivity and 72% to 80% specificity. Ophthalmopathy was separated from stable hyperthyroidism by a 13 V-J signature model, with over 85% sensitivity and about 84% specificity obtained in cross-validation and 80%/75% obtained in testing. No statistical method was used to set the sample size in advance, and investigators knew the group allocation.

The sequenced material came from blood. The V gene is TRBV20-1 and the J gene is TRBJ2-3; the D gene is tentatively TRBD1 or TRBD2, each matching 5 bases. This TCR derives from a woman younger than 30 with Graves' hyperthyroidism. The CDR3 region has the sequence CSARPPSSSGSSGTRTDTQYF. In nucleotides, the sequence is TGCAGTGCTAGGCCGCCGTCCAGCTCAGGGAGCTCCGGGACGCGCACAGATACGCAGTATTTT.